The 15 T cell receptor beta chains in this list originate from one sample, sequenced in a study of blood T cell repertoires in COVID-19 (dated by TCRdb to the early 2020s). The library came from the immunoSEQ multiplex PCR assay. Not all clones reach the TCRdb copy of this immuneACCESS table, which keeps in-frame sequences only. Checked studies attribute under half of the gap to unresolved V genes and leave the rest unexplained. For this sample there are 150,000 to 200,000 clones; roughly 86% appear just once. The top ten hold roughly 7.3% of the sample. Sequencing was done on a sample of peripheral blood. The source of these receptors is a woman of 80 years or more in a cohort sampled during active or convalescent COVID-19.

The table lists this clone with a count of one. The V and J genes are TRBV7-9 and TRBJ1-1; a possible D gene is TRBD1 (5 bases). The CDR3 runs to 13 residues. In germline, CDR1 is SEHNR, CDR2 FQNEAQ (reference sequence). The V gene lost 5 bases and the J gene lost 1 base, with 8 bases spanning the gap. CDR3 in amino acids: CASSLDRNTEAFF. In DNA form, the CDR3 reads TGTGCCAGCAGCCTTGACAGGAACACTGAAGCTTTCTTT.

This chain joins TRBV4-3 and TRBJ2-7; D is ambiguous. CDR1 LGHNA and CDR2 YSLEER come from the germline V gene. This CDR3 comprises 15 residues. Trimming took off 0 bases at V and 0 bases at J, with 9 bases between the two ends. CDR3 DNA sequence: TGCGCCAGCAGCCAAGATCTCGAGAGCTCCTACGAGCAGTACTTC. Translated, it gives CASSQDLESSYEQYF.

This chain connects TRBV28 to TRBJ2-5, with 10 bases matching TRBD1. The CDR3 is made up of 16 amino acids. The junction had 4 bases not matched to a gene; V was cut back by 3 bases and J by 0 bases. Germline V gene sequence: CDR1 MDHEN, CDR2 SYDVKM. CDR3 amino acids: CASSFWGQGNQETQYF. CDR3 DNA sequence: TGTGCCAGCAGTTTTTGGGGACAGGGGAACCAAGAGACCCAGTACTTC.

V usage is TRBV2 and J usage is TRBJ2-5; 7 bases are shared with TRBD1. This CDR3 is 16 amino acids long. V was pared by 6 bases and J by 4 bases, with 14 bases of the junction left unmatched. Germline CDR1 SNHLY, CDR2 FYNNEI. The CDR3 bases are TGTGCCAGCAGCTCCGGGACAGCGGTCTGGGTAGAGACCCAGTACTTC. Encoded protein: CASSSGTAVWVETQYF.

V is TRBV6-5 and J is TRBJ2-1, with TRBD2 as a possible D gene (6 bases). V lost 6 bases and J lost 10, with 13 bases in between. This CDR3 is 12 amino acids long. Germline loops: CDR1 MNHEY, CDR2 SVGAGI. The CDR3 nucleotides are TGTGCCAGCAGGAAGGACTATTTCGAGCAGTTCTTC. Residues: CASRKDYFEQFF.

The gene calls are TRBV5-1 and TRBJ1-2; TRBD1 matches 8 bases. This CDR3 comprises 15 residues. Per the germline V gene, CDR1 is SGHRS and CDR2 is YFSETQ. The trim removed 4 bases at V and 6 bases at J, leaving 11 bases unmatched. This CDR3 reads CASSPRTGSMDGYTF. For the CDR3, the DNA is TGCGCCAGCAGCCCGAGGACAGGGTCGATGGATGGCTACACCTTC.

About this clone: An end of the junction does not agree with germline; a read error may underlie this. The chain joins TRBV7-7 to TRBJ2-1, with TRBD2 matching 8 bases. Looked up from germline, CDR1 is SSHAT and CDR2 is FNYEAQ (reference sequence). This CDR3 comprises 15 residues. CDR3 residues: CASSLAAGAYNEQFF. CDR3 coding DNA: TGTGCTAGCAGCTTAGCAGCGGGGGCCTACAATGAGCAGTTCTTC.

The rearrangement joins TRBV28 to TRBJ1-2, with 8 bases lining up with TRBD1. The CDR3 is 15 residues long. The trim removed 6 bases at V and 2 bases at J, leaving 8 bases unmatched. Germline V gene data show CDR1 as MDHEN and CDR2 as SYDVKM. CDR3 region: CASREDRAPNYGYTF. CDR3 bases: TGTGCCAGCAGGGAGGACAGGGCTCCCAACTATGGCTACACCTTC.

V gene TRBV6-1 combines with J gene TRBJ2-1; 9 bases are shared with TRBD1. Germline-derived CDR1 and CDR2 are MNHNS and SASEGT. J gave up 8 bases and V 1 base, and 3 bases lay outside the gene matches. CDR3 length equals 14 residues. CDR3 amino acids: CASSEVGQGYEQFF. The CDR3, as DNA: TGTGCCAGCAGTGAAGTGGGACAGGGCTATGAGCAGTTCTTC.

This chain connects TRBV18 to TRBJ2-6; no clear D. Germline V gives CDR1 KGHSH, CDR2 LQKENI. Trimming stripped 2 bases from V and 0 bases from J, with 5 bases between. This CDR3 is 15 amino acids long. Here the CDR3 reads CASSPGSSGANVLTF. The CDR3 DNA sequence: TGTGCCAGCTCACCAGGTAGCTCTGGGGCCAACGTCCTGACTTTC.

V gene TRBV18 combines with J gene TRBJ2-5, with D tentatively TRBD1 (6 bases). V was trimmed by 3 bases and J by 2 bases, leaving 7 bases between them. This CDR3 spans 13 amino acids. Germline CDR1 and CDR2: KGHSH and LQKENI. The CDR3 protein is CASSPRGQETQYF. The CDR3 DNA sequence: TGTGCCAGCTCACCCAGGGGTCAAGAGACCCAGTACTTC.

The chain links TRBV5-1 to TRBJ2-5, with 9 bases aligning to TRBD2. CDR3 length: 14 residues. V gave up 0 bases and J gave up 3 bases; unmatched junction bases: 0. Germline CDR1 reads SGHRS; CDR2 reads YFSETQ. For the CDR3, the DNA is TGCGCCAGCAGCTTGGTAGCGGGGGAAGAGACCCAGTACTTC. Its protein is CASSLVAGEETQYF.

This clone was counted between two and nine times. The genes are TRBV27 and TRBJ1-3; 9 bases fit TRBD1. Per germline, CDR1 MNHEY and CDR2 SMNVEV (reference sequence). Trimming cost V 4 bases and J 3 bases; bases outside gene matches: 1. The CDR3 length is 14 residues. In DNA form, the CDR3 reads TGTGCCAGCAGTTCGGACAGGGGTGGAAACACCATATATTTT. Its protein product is CASSSDRGGNTIYF.

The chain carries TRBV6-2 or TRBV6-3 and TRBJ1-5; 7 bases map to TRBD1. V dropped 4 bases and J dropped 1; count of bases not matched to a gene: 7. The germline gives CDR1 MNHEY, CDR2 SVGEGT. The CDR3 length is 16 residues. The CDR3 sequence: CASSSVGGWSNQPQHF. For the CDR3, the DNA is TGTGCCAGCAGTTCCGTAGGGGGCTGGAGCAATCAGCCCCAGCATTTT.

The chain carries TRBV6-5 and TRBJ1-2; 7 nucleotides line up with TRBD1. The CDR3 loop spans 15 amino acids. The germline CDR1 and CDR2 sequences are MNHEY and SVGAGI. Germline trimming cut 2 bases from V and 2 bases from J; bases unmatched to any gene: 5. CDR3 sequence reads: CASSYDRVSNYGYTF. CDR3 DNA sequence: TGTGCCAGCAGTTACGACAGGGTCTCGAACTATGGCTACACCTTC.